A selection of T cell receptor beta chains follows, all from one sample in a study of blood T cells in healthy people across ages. TCRdb reprocessed the 5' RACE reads via MiXCR and lists one record per CDR3 protein. The table shows hundreds of thousands of distinct CDR3 sequences, with over 20% occurring only once. The sample was blood. These receptors originate from a man between 65 and 79 years old in good health. Both conserved end residues are part of each CDR3. The order of the fields is clone size, V gene, J gene, CDR3 length, D gene, CDR3 protein, CDR3 DNA. D genes are given only for firm matches. Clone size is given for some rows only: seen once, a few or many times, or a class if the clone is expanded.

>.|TRBV14|TRBJ2-5|15|.
CASSQMVGLGETQYF
TGTGCCAGCAGCCAAATGGTGGGGCTCGGAGAGACCCAGTACTTC
>many|TRBV25-1|TRBJ2-3|14|.
CASSEPEMTDTQYF
TGTGCCAGCAGTGAGCCCGAAATGACAGATACGCAGTATTTT
>.|TRBV20-1|TRBJ2-3|17|TRBD2
CSARRETGTSATDTQYF
TGCAGTGCTAGAAGAGAGACCGGGACTAGCGCCACAGATACGCAGTATTTT
>.|TRBV6-6|TRBJ1-1|14|.
CASRTGGENTEAFF
TGTGCCAGCAGAACTGGGGGAGAAAACACTGAAGCTTTCTTT
>few|TRBV15|TRBJ2-3|15|.
CATSREARLTDTQYF
TGTGCCACCAGCAGAGAAGCTAGGCTCACAGATACGCAGTATTTT
>.|TRBV20-1|TRBJ1-5|12|.
CSANQVNQPQHF
TGCAGTGCTAACCAGGTCAATCAGCCCCAGCATTTT
>.|TRBV9|TRBJ2-2|15|.
CASSVEVEGTGELFF
TGTGCCAGCAGCGTAGAGGTAGAAGGGACCGGGGAGCTGTTTTTT
>.|TRBV20-1|TRBJ2-5|14|.
CSASPPAPSETQYF
TGCAGTGCTAGCCCTCCGGCTCCTTCAGAGACCCAGTACTTC
>.|TRBV29-1|TRBJ2-5|13|TRBD1
CSVEVDRRETQYF
TGCAGCGTTGAAGTGGACAGGCGTGAGACCCAGTACTTC
>many|TRBV12-3/TRBV12-4|TRBJ2-5|13|.
CASSEQGQETQYF
TGTGCCAGCAGTGAGCAGGGACAAGAGACCCAGTACTTC
>many|TRBV5-1|TRBJ1-1|14|.
CASSGPGQNTEAFF
TGCGCCAGCAGCGGGCCGGGACAGAACACTGAAGCTTTCTTT
>many|TRBV7-8|TRBJ2-7|14|.
CASSLAGISYEQYF
TGTGCCAGCAGCTTAGCTGGGATCTCCTACGAGCAGTACTTC
>.|TRBV19|TRBJ2-3|15|.
CASSFVGSGSDTQYF
TGTGCCAGTAGTTTTGTGGGCTCAGGTTCGGATACGCAGTATTTT
>many|TRBV7-2|TRBJ1-3|16|TRBD1
CASSLGQASSGNTIYF
TGTGCCAGCAGCTTGGGACAGGCCAGCTCTGGAAACACCATATATTTT
>few|TRBV5-1|TRBJ2-7|13|.
CASSSGIDYEQYF
TGCGCCAGCAGCTCCGGCATCGACTACGAGCAGTACTTC
>few|TRBV27|TRBJ1-5|13|.
CASSSTGTQPQHF
TGTGCCAGCAGTTCCACAGGGACTCAGCCCCAGCATTTT
>once|TRBV10-3|TRBJ2-3|14|.
CAISEKASTDTQYF
TGTGCCATCAGTGAGAAGGCTAGCACAGATACGCAGTATTTT
>few|TRBV4-2|TRBJ2-1|14|TRBD2
CASSQDVEGRVAFF
TGTGCCAGCAGCCAAGATGTGGAAGGGAGGGTCGCGTTCTTC